This T cell receptor beta chain is drawn from a study of blood T cells in healthy people across ages. Study results and caveats: Naive T cell percentage strongly correlated with TCR beta diversity. Unsorted PBMC material precluded a definitive naive versus antigen-experienced comparison.

Germline CDR1 is SQVTM and CDR2 is ANQGSEA. V was pared by 2 bases and J by 3 bases, with 5 bases between. This CDR3 has 12 residues. This clonotype has a count of ten or more. Its specificity is unknown. Using a J-beta primer mix together with a sample-barcoded 5' primer, a second PCR was run for about 6 to 11 cycles. Each sample provided no less than 3 million CDR3-containing paired-end reads. In TCRdb, the 5' RACE reads were re-called with MiXCR into one record per CDR3 protein. The table lists hundreds of thousands of distinct CDR3 sequences, under 70% of them singletons. Every sample had a minimum of 6 million PBMCs isolated.

The receptor was isolated from a man between 60 and 75 years old in good health. Sequencing was done on a sample of blood. V gene TRBV29-1 combines with J gene TRBJ2-1; D possibly corresponds to TRBD1 (5 bases). The CDR3 DNA sequence: TGCAGCGTTGAAAGGGGCTACAATGAGCAGTTCTTC. Protein product: CSVERGYNEQFF.